A selection of T cell receptor beta chains follows, all from one sample in a study of T cell responses to AZD1222 COVID-19 vaccine. Clones were read by immunoSEQ multiplex PCR, and TCRdb kept only the in-frame ones, dropping some. This sample has about 120,000 clones, with approximately 90% found just once. The sample consisted of peripheral blood, taken 28 days after the second AZD1222 dose. Receptors were obtained from an adult who received the AZD1222 COVID-19 vaccine. The CDR3 runs from the conserved cysteine through the conserved F or W. The order of the fields is CDR3 DNA, CDR3 protein, J gene, CDR3 length, V gene, D gene, clone size. D genes are given only for firm matches. Where a row states a size, it is once, few, many or the class of an expanded clone; other rows omit it.

DNA: TGTGCCAGCAGTGAGGGATTAGCGGGAAGGCCAGATACGCAGTATTTT
CDR3: CASSEGLAGRPDTQYF
J: TRBJ2-3
length: 16
V: TRBV2
D: TRBD2
size: -

DNA: TGTGCCAGAAGCGGTAGTGGCGACCTTAGCACAGATACGCAGTATTTT
CDR3: CARSGSGDLSTDTQYF
J: TRBJ2-3
length: 16
V: TRBV5-3
D: -
size: -

DNA: TGCGCCAGCAGAAGGGACAGCCCTTTGACGAACACTGAAGCTTTCTTT
CDR3: CASRRDSPLTNTEAFF
J: TRBJ1-1
length: 16
V: TRBV5-1
D: TRBD1
size: -

DNA: TGTGCCAGCAGTTTAAACTCCGGGGGTTATTACTACGAGCAGTACTTC
CDR3: CASSLNSGGYYYEQYF
J: TRBJ2-7
length: 16
V: TRBV27
D: -
size: -

DNA: TGTGCCAGCAGCCAAGGGGCCGGGACTAGCGGAAAGAGGACAGATACGCAGTATTTT
CDR3: CASSQGAGTSGKRTDTQYF
J: TRBJ2-3
length: 19
V: TRBV4-2
D: TRBD2
size: -

DNA: TGTGCCAGCAGTGAAGGAGGTCAAAATAACTATGGCTACACCTTC
CDR3: CASSEGGQNNYGYTF
J: TRBJ1-2
length: 15
V: TRBV6-1
D: -
size: -

DNA: TGTGCCAGCAGCTTGAGCCGCAGGGGGCTAGCGGATCCTAACACCGGGGAGCTGTTTTTT
CDR3: CASSLSRRGLADPNTGELFF
J: TRBJ2-2
length: 20
V: TRBV13
D: -
size: -

DNA: TGCGCCAGCAGCGTCCAGGGATGGGGCACTGAAGCTTTCTTT
CDR3: CASSVQGWGTEAFF
J: TRBJ1-1
length: 14
V: TRBV5-1
D: -
size: once

DNA: TGCGCCAGCAGCCCCTGGACAGCTGGGTACAATGAGCAGTTCTTC
CDR3: CASSPWTAGYNEQFF
J: TRBJ2-1
length: 15
V: TRBV5-1
D: -
size: -

DNA: TGTGCCAGCTCACCACCGGGACTAGCGGACTACGAGCAGTACTTC
CDR3: CASSPPGLADYEQYF
J: TRBJ2-7
length: 15
V: TRBV18
D: TRBD2
size: -

DNA: TGTGCCAGCAGGGTCACGGTTGAACAGGGGAACACCTATAATTCACCCCTCCACTTT
CDR3: CASRVTVEQGNTYNSPLHF
J: TRBJ1-6
length: 19
V: TRBV28
D: TRBD1
size: once

DNA: TGTGCCAGCAGCTTAATGGCTAGCGGGTCGGGTGAGCAGTTCTTC
CDR3: CASSLMASGSGEQFF
J: TRBJ2-1
length: 15
V: TRBV11-3
D: TRBD2
size: -

DNA: TGTGCCAGCAGGGGCTTCAGGGTTTCGGAAGCTTTCTTT
CDR3: CASRGFRVSEAFF
J: TRBJ1-1
length: 13
V: TRBV6-5
D: -
size: -

DNA: TGTGCCAGCTCACCAGAGGCGCAGGGTCAGCCCCAGCATTTT
CDR3: CASSPEAQGQPQHF
J: TRBJ1-5
length: 14
V: TRBV18
D: -
size: few

DNA: TGCAGCGGGGATCCTAGCGGAGCAGATACGCAGTATTTT
CDR3: CSGDPSGADTQYF
J: TRBJ2-3
length: 13
V: TRBV29-1
D: TRBD2
size: -

DNA: TGTGCCAGCAGCTTATGGGTTGGCCCCTACGAGCAGTACTTC
CDR3: CASSLWVGPYEQYF
J: TRBJ2-7
length: 14
V: TRBV11-2
D: -
size: -

DNA: TGTGCCAGCAGTTTGGTTGGCAATCAGCCCCAGCATTTT
CDR3: CASSLVGNQPQHF
J: TRBJ1-5
length: 13
V: TRBV12-3/TRBV12-4
D: -
size: -

DNA: TGTGCCAGTAGTCGGGACAGGTTCGCTGAAGCTTTCTTT
CDR3: CASSRDRFAEAFF
J: TRBJ1-1
length: 13
V: TRBV19
D: TRBD1
size: -

DNA: TGTGCCAGCAGCTTTCCCAGACTAGCGGGAGGCTACGAGCAGTACTTC
CDR3: CASSFPRLAGGYEQYF
J: TRBJ2-7
length: 16
V: TRBV11-3
D: TRBD2
size: -

DNA: TGTGCCTGGAGTGAGACAGGTTACAATGAGCAGTTCTTC
CDR3: CAWSETGYNEQFF
J: TRBJ2-1
length: 13
V: TRBV30
D: -
size: -

DNA: TGTGCCAGCAGCCCCGCTAGGACAGTTTCCTACGAGCAGTACTTC
CDR3: CASSPARTVSYEQYF
J: TRBJ2-7
length: 15
V: TRBV11-2
D: -
size: -

DNA: TGTGCCAGCAGCGCAGGGGGACAGGAGAAGTTGGCCCTCCACTTT
CDR3: CASSAGGQEKLALHF
J: TRBJ1-6
length: 15
V: TRBV9
D: TRBD1
size: few

DNA: TGTGCCAGCAGCTCCCAGACTAGCGGGAGGGCAGATACGCAGTATTTT
CDR3: CASSSQTSGRADTQYF
J: TRBJ2-3
length: 16
V: TRBV7-6
D: TRBD2
size: -

DNA: TGTGCCAGCACCTCGGACAGGTTGAACACCGGGGAGCTGTTTTTT
CDR3: CASTSDRLNTGELFF
J: TRBJ2-2
length: 15
V: TRBV6-5
D: TRBD1
size: -

DNA: TGCGCCAGCAGCCCCGGTGGCTCTGGAAACACCATATATTTT
CDR3: CASSPGGSGNTIYF
J: TRBJ1-3
length: 14
V: TRBV5-1
D: -
size: -